What follows are 26 T cell receptor beta chains derived from one specimen sequenced in a study of cytomegalovirus exposure and HLA in healthy donors. A multiplex PCR was run with 60 Vbeta primers and 13 Jbeta primers. Sequencing was performed with immunoSEQ multiplex PCR; in TCRdb, only in-frame clones are kept and a portion is missing. The sample carries some 130,000 clones, around 69% recorded once. Sequences were obtained from PBMCs. These receptors were taken from a human donor in good health.

The count of this clone is one. The chain carries TRBV7-2 and TRBJ2-5, with D possibly TRBD2 on 5 matching bases. The CDR3 spans 14 residues. Germline CDR1 SGHTA, CDR2 FQGNSA. Trimming removed 0 bases from V and 6 bases from J, with 11 bases in between. The CDR3 region has the DNA TGTGCCAGCAGCTTAGCGGGGAGAGTAAAGACCCAGTACTTC. Amino acids: CASSLAGRVKTQYF.

The chain has TRBV5-6 and TRBJ2-5; maybe TRBD2 (6 bases). This CDR3 is built from 14 residues. Trimming removed 2 bases at V and 3 bases at J, with 11 bases between. Looked up from germline, CDR1 is SGHDT and CDR2 is YYEEEE. The CDR3: CASSFLGEEETQYF. Here the CDR3 DNA reads TGTGCCAGCAGCTTTTTGGGGGAGGAAGAGACCCAGTACTTC.

The rearrangement links TRBV30 to TRBJ1-2; D ambiguous. Trimming pared 2 bases from V and 7 bases from J, leaving 14 bases between. The CDR3 covers 13 residues. CDR1 and CDR2 (germline): GTSNPN, SVGIG (reference sequence). CDR3 coding DNA: TGTGCCTGGAGTAATGCACATTCTGCTGGCTACACCTTC. It is translated as CAWSNAHSAGYTF. Supplemented by reference TRBV30 and TRBJ1-2, the full variable domain reads SQTIHQWPATLVQPVGSPLSLECTVEGTSNPNLYWYRQAAGRGLQLLFYSVGIGQISSEVPQNLSASRPQDRQFILSSKKLLLSDSGFYLCAWSNAHSAGYTFGSGTRLTVV.

V gene TRBV19 combines with J gene TRBJ2-2; 9 bases line up with TRBD1. The CDR3 is 14 residues long. CDR1 is LNHDA, CDR2 SQIVND, per germline (reference sequence). J gave up 4 bases and V 4 bases, and 1 base lay outside the gene matches. The CDR3 loop is CASSTTGGTGELFF. DNA for the CDR3: TGTGCCAGTAGTACGACAGGGGGCACCGGGGAGCTGTTTTTT.

This chain uses TRBV6-1 with TRBJ2-3, with D tentatively TRBD2 (6 bases). The CDR3 consists of 15 residues. The germline V and J ends were trimmed by 4 bases and 1 base, with 12 bases remaining between them. The germline V gene has CDR1 MNHNS and CDR2 SASEGT. The DNA for the CDR3 is TGTGCCAGCAGTGCGGAGGGATGGGGCACAGATACGCAGTATTTT. It codes for CASSAEGWGTDTQYF.

The rearrangement uses TRBV9 and TRBJ1-2; 9 positions match TRBD1. Germline CDR1 is SGDLS and CDR2 is YYNGEE. The CDR3 covers 19 residues. V lost 0 bases, J lost 4 bases, and 16 bases stayed unmatched. The CDR3 sequence is CASSVAPDRGAQGGYGYTF. For the CDR3, the DNA is TGTGCCAGCAGCGTAGCCCCAGACAGGGGGGCCCAGGGAGGCTATGGCTACACCTTC.

This chain uses TRBV2 with TRBJ2-1; 13 bases line up with TRBD2. Unmatched junction bases numbered 6, after V lost 3 bases and J lost 10 bases. Germline loops: CDR1 SNHLY, CDR2 FYNNEI. This CDR3 spans 15 amino acids. CDR3 coding DNA: TGTGCCAGCAGTGAGGGACTAGCGGGGCTCGGGGAGCAGTTCTTC. Translated, it gives CASSEGLAGLGEQFF.

V gene TRBV10-3 combines with J gene TRBJ2-1, with 10 bases matching TRBD2. Germline CDR1 reads ENHRY; CDR2 reads SYGVKD. The CDR3 runs 13 residues. The ends lost 6 bases at V and 5 bases at J; junction bases unmatched: 1. The DNA for the CDR3 is TGTGCCATCAGCCTAGCGGGGGACAATGAGCAGTTCTTC. Amino acid sequence: CAISLAGDNEQFF.

J is TRBJ2-5 and V is TRBV6-5; 8 bases are a match to TRBD1. This CDR3 is 13 amino acids long. Germline trimming cut 5 bases from V and 5 bases from J; bases unmatched to any gene: 4. Germline values: CDR1 MNHEY, CDR2 SVGAGI. CDR3 residues: CASSAGGWETQYF. The CDR3 DNA sequence: TGTGCCAGCAGTGCAGGGGGCTGGGAGACCCAGTACTTC.

CDR3 amino acids: CASSSPGTSGRFYNEQFF. The CDR3 DNA reads as TGTGCCAGCAGCTCACCGGGGACTAGCGGGAGGTTTTACAATGAGCAGTTCTTC. This sequence joins TRBV7-2 and TRBJ2-1; the match to TRBD2 covers 15 bases. CDR3 length: 18 residues. CDR1 and CDR2 from the germline V gene are SGHTA and FQGNSA. The junction had 8 bases not matched to a gene; V was cut back by 4 bases and J by 4 bases. The full variable domain, in which reference TRBV7-2 and TRBJ2-1 provide the parts outside the CDR3, is GAGVSQSPSNKVTEKGKDVELRCDPISGHTALYWYRQSLGQGLEFLIYFQGNSAPDKSGLPSDRFSAERTGGSVSTLTIQRTQQEDSAVYLCASSSPGTSGRFYNEQFFGPGTRLTVL.

This rearrangement joins TRBV5-1 to TRBJ2-1, with TRBD2 matching 7 bases. The trim removed 3 bases at V and 4 bases at J, leaving 10 bases unmatched. CDR1 is SGHRS and CDR2 is YFSETQ in the germline V gene. CDR3 length: 16 residues. The DNA for the CDR3 is TGCGCCAGCAGCTCCCGCCTAGCGGCTCCTTACAATGAGCAGTTCTTC. Amino acid sequence: CASSSRLAAPYNEQFF.

V gene TRBV14 combines with J gene TRBJ2-5; 8 nucleotides line up with TRBD1. V gave up 5 bases and J gave up 1 base; unmatched junction bases: 9. The CDR3 has 16 residues. From germline, CDR1 is SGHDN and CDR2 FVKESK. The CDR3 DNA is TGTGCCAGCAGCTTTCGTCTACAGGGGGGCCAAGAGACCCAGTACTTC. Translating it yields CASSFRLQGGQETQYF.

This clone turned up a few times. This chain connects TRBV10-3 to TRBJ2-7; D is ambiguous. CDR1 is ENHRY, CDR2 SYGVKD, per germline. The V gene lost 0 bases and the J gene lost 5 bases, with 14 bases spanning the gap. CDR3 length: 15 amino acids. The DNA of the CDR3 is TGTGCCATCAGTGAGTCGGAGCTAATCTTCAACGAGCAGTACTTC. Translating it yields CAISESELIFNEQYF.

The chain carries TRBV6-1 and TRBJ2-3; the match to TRBD1 covers 9 bases. The germline V gene encodes CDR1 MNHNS and CDR2 SASEGT. The ends lost 3 bases at V and 2 bases at J; junction bases unmatched: 3. The CDR3 totals 15 residues. As DNA, the CDR3 is TGTGCCAGCAGTGAGGGGACAGGGCACACAGATACGCAGTATTTT. Translation gives CASSEGTGHTDTQYF.

This sequence joins TRBV2 and TRBJ2-3; 10 positions agree with TRBD2. The germline V gene encodes CDR1 SNHLY and CDR2 FYNNEI. V lost 7 bases and J lost 2; bases outside the gene matches: 6. This CDR3 has 15 residues. The CDR3 region has the DNA TGTGCCAGCAAGAGAGCGGGAGGGTACACAGATACGCAGTATTTT. Its translation is CASKRAGGYTDTQYF.

The chain uses TRBV4-1 and TRBJ2-5; D is uncertain. There are 15 residues in the CDR3. Trimming left V 4 bases short and J 4 bases short, with 16 bases between. In germline, CDR1 is MGHRA, CDR2 YSYEKL. The CDR3 protein is CASSPVQNGRETQYF. Here the CDR3 DNA reads TGCGCCAGCAGCCCCGTCCAGAATGGTCGAGAGACCCAGTACTTC.

The V call is TRBV28, the J call TRBJ2-1; tentatively, D is TRBD2 (5 bases). The V gene's germline CDR1 is MDHEN and CDR2 SYDVKM. The ends were cut back, 8 bases at V and 3 bases at J, with 11 bases in the middle. CDR3 length: 13 residues. Written as DNA, the CDR3 is TGTGCCAGCGGGCCGGCGGGCTACAATGAGCAGTTCTTC. The encoded protein is CASGPAGYNEQFF.

The sample holds a few counts of this clone. The chain's CDR3 is CASSLASIDRVGNEQFF. The CDR3 DNA is TGCGCCAGCAGCTTGGCCTCAATTGACAGGGTGGGCAATGAGCAGTTCTTC. The chain employs TRBV5-1 and TRBJ2-1, with 7 positions matching TRBD1. Per the germline V gene, CDR1 is SGHRS and CDR2 is YFSETQ. The V and J ends lost 0 bases and 6 bases, in that order; junction bases with no gene match: 12. The CDR3 length is 17 residues.

This clone was seen a handful of times. CDR3 nucleotide sequence: TGTGCCAGCAGTTACTCGAGACAGGGATCCTACGAGCAGTACTTC. Translated: CASSYSRQGSYEQYF. The chain links TRBV6-5 to TRBJ2-7; TRBD1 agrees at 7 bases. Germline trimming cut 0 bases from V and 1 base from J; bases unmatched to any gene: 3. This CDR3 is built from 15 residues. Germline assignment: CDR1 MNHEY and CDR2 SVGAGI.

A word on this clone: At one boundary the junction diverges from the germline segment, which might be a read error. This chain uses TRBV18 with TRBJ1-2, with 7 bases fitting TRBD1. Germline assignment: CDR1 KGHSH and CDR2 LQKENI. This CDR3 is 14 amino acids long. In DNA, the CDR3 is TGTGCCAGCTCCCCACAGGGGAAAGACTATGGCTACACCTTC. Its protein product is CASSPQGKDYGYTF. Full variable domain (outside the CDR3, taken from reference TRBV18 and TRBJ1-2): NAGVMQNPRHLVRRRGQEARLRCSPMKGHSHVYWYRQLPEEGLKFMVYLQKENIIDESGMPKERFSAEFPKEGPSILRIQQVVRGDSAAYFCASSPQGKDYGYTFGSGTRLTVV.

The V call is TRBV30, the J call TRBJ1-4; 7 bases are shared with TRBD1. Germline trimming cut 5 bases from V and 9 bases from J; bases unmatched to any gene: 9. Germline V gene lookup returns CDR1 GTSNPN and CDR2 SVGIG (reference sequence). CDR3 length: 13 amino acids. DNA for the CDR3: TGTGCCTGGGACCGACAGGGAATACAAAAACTGTTTTTT. Amino acid sequence: CAWDRQGIQKLFF.

This chain's CDR3 is CASSSSSGRSNTGELFF. The CDR3 bases are TGTGCCAGCAGCTCCTCAAGCGGGAGGTCGAACACCGGGGAGCTGTTTTTT. The genes are TRBV7-9 and TRBJ2-2, with 9 bases that match TRBD2. The CDR3 length is 17 residues. Germline CDR1 is SEHNR and CDR2 is FQNEAQ (reference sequence). V was clipped by 4 bases and J by 0 bases; unmatched bases: 6.

The chain has TRBV4-2 and TRBJ2-7, with 9 bases aligning to TRBD2. V shed 7 bases and J 0 bases; nucleotides not matched to a gene: 7. Germline V gene data show CDR1 as LGHNA and CDR2 as YNFKEQ. The CDR3 consists of 15 residues. The CDR3 DNA reads TGTGCCAGCATGGCTAGCGGGACCCTCTCCTACGAGCAGTACTTC. Its translation is CASMASGTLSYEQYF.

This clone was counted a single time. The V gene is TRBV9, the J gene TRBJ2-7; D may be TRBD1 (5 bases). The CDR3 extends over 16 amino acids. Trimming shortened V by 0 bases and J by 5 bases, and 18 bases separated the two germline ends. Germline V lookup: CDR1 SGDLS, CDR2 YYNGEE. CDR3: CASSVDGQGKLHEQYF. Written as DNA, the CDR3 is TGTGCCAGCAGCGTAGATGGGCAGGGAAAACTCCACGAGCAGTACTTC.

This chain connects TRBV5-6 to TRBJ1-2; 8 bases agree with TRBD1. After removal of 1 base from V and 6 bases from J, the junction contained 2 bases not matched to a gene. CDR1 and CDR2 (germline): SGHDT, YYEEEE. CDR3 size: 13 residues. CDR3 amino acids: CASSLSRGHGYTF. As DNA, the CDR3 is TGTGCCAGCAGCTTGTCCAGGGGGCATGGCTACACCTTC.

There are a few counts of this clone. The junction and the germline gene differ at one end; a read error may be behind it. V is TRBV16 and J is TRBJ2-7; 8 nucleotides agree with TRBD1. Germline V lookup: CDR1 KGHSY, CDR2 FQNENV. This CDR3 has 15 amino acids. CDR3 loop: CASGQPGQGPYEQYF. The CDR3 DNA reads as TGTGCCAGCGGCCAACCCGGACAGGGACCATACGAGCAGTACTTC.